The T cell receptor (beta chain) described here comes from a study of beta chain features in type 1 diabetes. Whole-study context: Patients and healthy donors were similar in age, gender and cell yields.

The authors reverse transcribed all of the isolated RNA, so sequencing captured expressed TCRB transcripts. The table came from immunoSEQ multiplex PCR; TCRdb's copy has only in-frame clones and leaves some out. The table lists 200,000 to 300,000 clones, around 20% of them singletons. All sorted populations exceeded 98% purity. There are a few counts of this clone. What it binds is not known. General study results and limits: Type 1 diabetes patients had moderately but significantly shorter TCRB CDR3s in all four CD4+ subsets. Individuals with type 1 diabetes displayed fewer insertions and more deletions at VDJ junctions.

Sequencing was done on a sample of naive CD4+ T cells from blood. This clonotype was sampled from a woman aged 40 to 49 with type 1 diabetes.

CDR3 sequence: CSGGRGNTEAFF. The CDR3 DNA is TGCAGCGGGGGAAGGGGGAACACTGAAGCTTTCTTT. The chain links TRBV29-1 to TRBJ1-1, with D possibly TRBD1 on 5 matching bases. Germline-derived CDR1 and CDR2 are SQVTM and ANQGSEA. The CDR3 is made up of 12 amino acids. Trimming removed 7 bases at V and 1 base at J, with 10 bases between.